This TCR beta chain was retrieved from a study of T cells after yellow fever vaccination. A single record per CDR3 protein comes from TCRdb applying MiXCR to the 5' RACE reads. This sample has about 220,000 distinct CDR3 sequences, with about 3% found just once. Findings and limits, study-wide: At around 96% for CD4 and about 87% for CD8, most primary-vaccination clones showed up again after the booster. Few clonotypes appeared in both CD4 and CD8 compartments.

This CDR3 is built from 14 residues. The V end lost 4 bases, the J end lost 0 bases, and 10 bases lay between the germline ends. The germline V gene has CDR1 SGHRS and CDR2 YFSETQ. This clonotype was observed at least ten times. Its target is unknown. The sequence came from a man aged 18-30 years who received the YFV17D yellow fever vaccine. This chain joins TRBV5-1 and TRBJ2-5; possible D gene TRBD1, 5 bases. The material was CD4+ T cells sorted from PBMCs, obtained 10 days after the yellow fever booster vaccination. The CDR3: CASSISGYQETQYF. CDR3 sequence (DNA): TGCGCCAGCAGCATATCAGGGTACCAAGAGACCCAGTACTTC.